The clone carrying this T cell receptor (beta chain) came up once. Its specificity is unknown. This CDR3 contains 16 residues. Germline lookup yields CDR1 MNHEY and CDR2 SVGAGI. The V and J ends lost 0 bases and 2 bases respectively, with 12 bases between them. In TCRdb, the 5' RACE reads were re-called with MiXCR into one record per CDR3 protein. The table has roughly 1.6 million distinct CDR3 sequences, roughly 35% seen once. This sample is drawn from a study of identical twins. Study-level results: Insertions ran lower in abundant cord blood beta clonotypes, though not in memory repertoires.

This rearrangement joins TRBV6-5 to TRBJ2-3, with D uncertain. Material for sequencing was cord blood. This receptor was obtained from a newborn girl in good health. The CDR3 DNA reads TGTGCCAGCAGTTACTCATCCGGAACTAACACAGATACGCAGTATTTT. It encodes CASSYSSGTNTDTQYF.